This entry describes one TCR beta chain. These data originate in a study of cytotoxic CD8 clonotypes in ibrutinib-treated CLL. This CDR3 is built from 17 residues. Looked up from germline, CDR1 is SGHTA and CDR2 is FQGNSA. Germline trimming cut 5 bases from V and 4 bases from J; bases unmatched to any gene: 16. Method: immunoSEQ multiplex PCR; TCRdb's copy keeps in-frame clones and lacks some. The sample lists 130,000 to 150,000 clones; about 79% were seen once. Approximately 2 micrograms of genomic DNA (from cryopreserved PBMCs) were used for TCR beta libraries. The clonotype comes from a human donor with chronic lymphocytic leukemia. The sample here was PBMCs, taken after 12 months of ibrutinib treatment. The rearrangement joins TRBV7-2 to TRBJ2-5; 7 positions agree with TRBD1. The CDR3 region is CASSENNRGVIIETQYF. The DNA for the CDR3 is TGTGCCAGCAGCGAGAATAACAGGGGCGTAATCATAGAGACCCAGTACTTC.